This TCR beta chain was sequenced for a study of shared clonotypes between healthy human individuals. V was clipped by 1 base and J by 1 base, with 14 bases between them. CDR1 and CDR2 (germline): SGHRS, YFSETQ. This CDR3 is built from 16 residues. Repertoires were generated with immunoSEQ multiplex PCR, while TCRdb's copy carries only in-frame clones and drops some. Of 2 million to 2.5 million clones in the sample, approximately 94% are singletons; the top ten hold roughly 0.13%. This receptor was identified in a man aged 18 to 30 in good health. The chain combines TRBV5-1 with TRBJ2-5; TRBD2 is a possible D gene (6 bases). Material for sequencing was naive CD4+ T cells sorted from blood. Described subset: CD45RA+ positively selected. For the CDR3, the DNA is TGCGCCAGCAGCTTGCAGGTAGCGGCGATCCAAGAGACCCAGTACTTC. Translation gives CASSLQVAAIQETQYF.